The source of this TCR beta chain is a study of CD8+ T cells in alopecia areata. Across the study: Treated patients received oral tofacitinib, 5 to 10 mg twice daily.

Indicated treatment: oral pan-JAK inhibitor, 5-10 mg twice daily. Investigators isolated RNA and reverse transcribed it into cDNA to act as the sequencing template. Sequencing was performed with immunoSEQ multiplex PCR; in TCRdb, only in-frame clones are kept and a portion is missing. Here the sample spans 90,000 to 150,000 clones, about three fifths being singletons. Comment on this clone: Antigen unknown.

Whole-study results and caveats: Sequencing of scalp samples also captures resident alphabeta T cells of normal skin. Scalp and blood samples kept many expanded lesional clones throughout tofacitinib.

This sequence originates from a human donor with alopecia areata. This specimen was CD8+ T cells sorted from blood, taken at week 4, from a patient treated with tofacitinib.

CDR3 nucleotides: TGCAGCGTTGAAGGACAGGAATTCTACGAGCAGTACTTC. It specifies CSVEGQEFYEQYF. J is TRBJ2-7 and V is TRBV29-1; D may be TRBD1 (6 bases). From germline, CDR1 is SQVTM and CDR2 ANQGSEA. V lost 1 base, J lost 3 bases, and 10 bases lay in between. The CDR3 covers 13 residues.